This T cell receptor (beta chain) was recorded in a study of blood T cell repertoires in COVID-19. Study details: The samples span acute and convalescent COVID-19 from the United States, Italy and Spain.

V dropped 7 bases and J dropped 0; count of bases not matched to a gene: 5. There are 14 residues in the CDR3. Germline loops: CDR1 MNHEY, CDR2 SMNVEV (reference sequence). In the authors' methods: How many nucleated cells were present was estimated from reference gene primer amplification. This table comes from immunoSEQ multiplex PCR, and its TCRdb copy is limited to in-frame clones, with some not included. The DNA gave D and trimming, while V, J and clone size come from that table. The profile covers 200,000 to 250,000 clones, with 70% to 90% appearing a single time and around 0.98% taken by the ten largest.

Sequenced material: peripheral blood. This chain links TRBV27 with TRBJ1-1; 7 bases match TRBD1. The sequence was obtained from a man aged 35-49 years with acute or convalescent COVID-19. The CDR3 coding sequence is TGTGCCAGCAAACGGGGACAGCTGAACACTGAAGCTTTCTTT. Translated: CASKRGQLNTEAFF.